This is a list of T cell receptor beta chains from one sample in a study of graft-versus-host responses after intestinal transplantation. TCRdb's table, derived via immunoSEQ multiplex PCR, lists solely in-frame clones and lacks some. This repertoire shows more than 4,500 clones, 25% to 30% found once; its top ten account for over 7%. Here the sequenced sample was alloreactive CD8+ T cells from a mixed lymphocyte reaction culture, taken before intestinal transplant. These receptors originate from a human patient who received an intestinal transplant. Each CDR3 is given with its conserved first and last residue. D genes are given only for firm matches. Some rows mark clone size as missing; the rest say once, few, many or name a class of expanded clone.

d_gene,abundance,j_gene,v_gene,CDR3aa,CDR3nt
NA,medium-sized,TRBJ1-2,TRBV4-1,CASSQDRGQGYGYTF,TGCGCCAGCAGCCAAGATCGGGGGCAAGGCTATGGCTACACCTTC
NA,few,TRBJ2-2,TRBV6-5,CAILMENTGELFF,TGTGCCATCCTAATGGAGAACACCGGGGAGCTGTTTTTT
NA,few,TRBJ2-1,TRBV6-9,CASSYNPSSYNEQFF,TGTGCCAGCAGTTACAATCCAAGCTCCTACAATGAGCAGTTCTTC
NA,NA,TRBJ1-6,TRBV4-1,CASSQSSYNSPLHF,TGCGCCAGCAGCCAGAGCTCCTATAATTCACCCCTCCACTTT
TRBD2,few,TRBJ2-7,TRBV10-1,CASSQRLAGVDEQYF,TGCGCCAGCAGCCAAAGACTAGCGGGTGTTGACGAGCAGTACTTC
TRBD1,once,TRBJ1-2,TRBV7-6,CASSWTGSANYGYTF,TGTGCCAGCAGCTGGACAGGGTCAGCTAACTATGGCTACACCTTC
NA,NA,TRBJ2-1,TRBV21-1,CASSDPLLHHSDNEQFF,TGTGCCAGCAGTGATCCACTACTACACCATTCCGACAATGAGCAGTTCTTC
NA,NA,TRBJ1-3,TRBV6-1,CASSEAHWGAGNTIYF,TGTGCCAGCAGCGAAGCGCATTGGGGTGCGGGAAACACCATATATTTT
NA,NA,TRBJ2-5,TRBV23-1,CASPWGGETQYF,TGCGCCAGCCCCTGGGGGGGCGAGACCCAGTACTTC
NA,NA,TRBJ2-7,TRBV2,CASIGITYEQYF,TGTGCCAGCATCGGAATAACCTACGAGCAGTACTTC
TRBD1,NA,TRBJ2-7,TRBV27,CASSPLGQGGPEYF,TGTGCCAGCAGTCCACTAGGACAGGGCGGCCCCGAGTACTTC
NA,few,TRBJ1-4,TRBV11-3,CASSFVWGHNEKLFF,TGTGCCAGCAGCTTTGTGTGGGGTCATAATGAAAAACTGTTTTTT
NA,few,TRBJ1-1,TRBV7-6,CASSLILGGRAEAFF,TGTGCCAGCAGCCTCATCCTCGGGGGAAGAGCTGAAGCTTTCTTT
NA,few,TRBJ2-7,TRBV27,CASSSGGLNHYEQYF,TGTGCCAGCAGTTCGGGCGGGCTGAATCACTACGAGCAGTACTTC
NA,medium-sized,TRBJ2-2,TRBV4-1,CASSLNLGGQETGELFF,TGCGCCAGCAGCCTAAATCTGGGGGGGCAGGAGACCGGGGAGCTGTTTTTT
TRBD2,NA,TRBJ2-1,TRBV19,CASRTTSGGANEQFF,TGTGCCAGTAGGACGACTAGCGGGGGGGCCAATGAGCAGTTCTTC
TRBD2,NA,TRBJ2-7,TRBV6-9,CASSVTSGIIYEQYF,TGTGCCAGCAGTGTGACTAGCGGGATTATCTACGAGCAGTACTTC
TRBD2,large,TRBJ2-1,TRBV10-1,CASSELTSGFYNEQFF,TGCGCCAGCAGTGAGTTGACTAGCGGGTTCTACAATGAGCAGTTCTTC
TRBD2,NA,TRBJ2-1,TRBV13,CASSLGLAGGNNEFF,TGTGCCAGCAGCTTAGGACTAGCGGGAGGGAACAATGAGTTCTTC
TRBD1,NA,TRBJ1-1,TRBV6-5,CASSYGTGLMNTEAFF,TGTGCCAGCAGTTACGGGACAGGACTTATGAACACTGAAGCTTTCTTT
NA,NA,TRBJ2-7,TRBV28,CASSPRYDEQYF,TGTGCCAGCAGTCCGCGTTATGACGAGCAGTACTTC
TRBD1,NA,TRBJ1-2,TRBV7-3,CASSPFGQGLLGYTF,TGTGCCAGCAGCCCTTTTGGACAGGGCCTGCTGGGCTACACCTTC
TRBD2,NA,TRBJ2-7,TRBV28,CASSLAGGFEQYF,TGTGCCAGCAGTTTAGCGGGAGGTTTCGAGCAGTACTTC
NA,NA,TRBJ2-1,TRBV4-1,CASSPWPSYNEQFF,TGTGCCAGCAGCCCCTGGCCCTCCTACAATGAGCAGTTCTTC
NA,NA,TRBJ2-1,TRBV7-4,CASSLGTEQFF,TGTGCCAGCAGCTTGGGGACAGAGCAGTTCTTC
TRBD2,NA,TRBJ2-7,TRBV30,CAWRQLAPEQYF,TGTGCCTGGAGGCAACTAGCGCCCGAGCAGTACTTC
NA,NA,TRBJ2-2,TRBV6-6,CASSLGYTGELFF,TGTGCCAGCAGTCTCGGTTACACCGGGGAGCTGTTTTTT
NA,NA,TRBJ2-7,TRBV9,CASSPGVGYEQYF,TGTGCCAGCAGCCCCGGGGTGGGCTACGAGCAGTACTTC
NA,NA,TRBJ2-7,TRBV6-9,CASSWGESYEQYF,TGTGCCAGCAGTTGGGGGGAGTCCTACGAGCAGTACTTC
TRBD1,medium-sized,TRBJ2-5,TRBV28,CASNGQGQETQYF,TGTGCCAGCAATGGACAGGGCCAAGAGACCCAGTACTTC
NA,NA,TRBJ2-7,TRBV30,CAFRTESYEQYF,TGTGCCTTCCGGACGGAGAGCTACGAGCAGTACTTC
TRBD1,few,TRBJ2-5,TRBV27,CASSLLPGQGAQGKETQYF,TGTGCCAGCAGTTTACTACCGGGACAGGGGGCGCAAGGTAAAGAGACCCAGTACTTC
NA,NA,TRBJ2-1,TRBV28,CASSFITPNEQFF,TGTGCCAGCAGTTTTATCACTCCCAATGAGCAGTTCTTC
NA,NA,TRBJ2-7,TRBV6-5,CASGQGVYEQYF,TGTGCCAGCGGGCAGGGAGTTTACGAGCAGTACTTC
NA,few,TRBJ1-2,TRBV27,CASSLSPGTLYGYTF,TGTGCCAGCAGTTTATCGCCAGGTACCCTCTATGGCTACACCTTC
NA,NA,TRBJ2-6,TRBV22-1,CPGSEQSRANVLTF,TGTCCTGGGAGCGAACAAAGTCGGGCCAACGTCCTGACTTTC
TRBD1,large,TRBJ2-1,TRBV25-1,CASSRTGGVNEQFF,TGTGCCAGCAGCAGGACAGGGGGCGTCAATGAGCAGTTCTTC
NA,NA,TRBJ2-7,TRBV2,CASSDAAYEQYF,TGTGCCAGCAGTGACGCTGCCTACGAGCAGTACTTC
TRBD2,few,TRBJ2-1,TRBV6-9,CASSLSGGYNEQFF,TGTGCCAGCAGTTTGAGCGGGGGCTACAATGAGCAGTTCTTC
NA,few,TRBJ2-7,TRBV5-8,CASSFRSVPLDEQYF,TGTGCCAGCAGCTTCCGAAGTGTACCGCTTGACGAGCAGTACTTC
NA,few,TRBJ2-7,TRBV27,CASSLSTGIYEQYF,TGTGCCAGCAGTTTATCAACAGGGATTTACGAGCAGTACTTC
NA,few,TRBJ2-2,TRBV9,CASSVGGGNTGELFF,TGTGCCAGCAGCGTAGGTGGGGGGAACACCGGGGAGCTGTTTTTT
NA,NA,TRBJ1-2,TRBV5-3,CASSNLIYGYTF,TGTGCCAGCAGCAACCTAATCTATGGCTACACCTTC
NA,few,TRBJ1-2,TRBV6-6,CASSYVGQSYGYTF,TGTGCCAGCAGTTACGTGGGGCAGAGCTATGGCTACACCTTC
TRBD1,NA,TRBJ1-1,TRBV9,CASSPGDRGNTEAFF,TGTGCCAGCAGCCCTGGGGACAGGGGGAACACTGAAGCTTTCTTT
NA,NA,TRBJ2-3,TRBV5-8,CASSAQVLSTDTQYF,TGTGCCAGCAGCGCTCAGGTTCTTAGCACAGATACGCAGTATTTT
TRBD1,few,TRBJ1-5,TRBV28,CASSAGGVGNQPQHF,TGTGCCAGCAGCGCAGGGGGCGTCGGCAATCAGCCCCAGCATTTT